This T cell receptor (beta chain) is drawn from a study of identifying expanded T cells in peripheral blood. Study findings and constraints: Two-week clone count variance significantly increased as total template count grew. About 1.3 clones differed between technical replicates, versus 16.4 and 19 over time.

Assay: immunoSEQ multiplex PCR; the TCRdb copy retains only in-frame clones and omits some. The table has tens of thousands of clones, about 88% seen once; the top ten hold under 20%. CDR3 length: 14 amino acids. V gave up 8 bases and J gave up 3 bases; unmatched junction bases: 5. The germline V gene encodes CDR1 MNHNY and CDR2 SVGAGI (reference sequence). During the collection period, no donor immune events like infections were recorded. Details on this clone: What it binds is unknown.

The sample comprised blood. The chain links TRBV6-6 to TRBJ1-5, with 9 bases lining up with TRBD1. The sequence came from a person aged 18 to 75 in good health. The CDR3 DNA is TGTGCCAGCTGGACAGGGGACCTCAATCAGCCCCAGCATTTT. As protein: CASWTGDLNQPQHF.